This passage covers 30 T cell receptor beta chains from one sample sequenced in a study of T cell changes during pregnancy in multiple sclerosis. Libraries were prepared by immunoSEQ multiplex PCR; TCRdb keeps only in-frame clonotypes and omits some of them. The sample lists 45,000 to 55,000 clones; about 90% were seen once. The starting material was CD4+ T cells from peripheral blood mononuclear cells, obtained after pregnancy. Every receptor here comes from a female donor with multiple sclerosis, enrolled in a pregnancy study.

The chain is built from TRBV7-2 and TRBJ1-1; 7 bases are shared with TRBD1. The V and J ends lost 3 bases and 5 bases, in that order; junction bases with no gene match: 12. The germline V gene encodes CDR1 SGHTA and CDR2 FQGNSA. CDR3 length: 16 residues. In DNA, the CDR3 is TGTGCCAGCAGCTTGTACTACAGGGGACAAAAAACTGAAGCTTTCTTT. This sequence encodes CASSLYYRGQKTEAFF.

The CDR3 region is CASSPMGQGKGRNTEAFF. CDR3 nucleotide sequence: TGTGCCAGCAGCCCTATGGGACAGGGCAAGGGGAGGAACACTGAAGCTTTCTTT. V and J are TRBV14 and TRBJ1-1, with 9 bases identical to TRBD1. Trimming at V came to 4 bases and at J to 1 base, leaving 13 bases not matched to a gene. From germline, CDR1 is SGHDN and CDR2 FVKESK. The CDR3 is 18 amino acids.

This chain joins TRBV6-6 and TRBJ2-3; D is undetermined. Trimming left V 2 bases short and J 6 bases short, with 6 bases between. CDR1 is MNHNY and CDR2 is SVGAGI in the germline V gene (reference sequence). There are 12 residues in the CDR3. CDR3 sequence reads: CASSYASDTQYF. CDR3 DNA: TGTGCCAGCAGTTACGCGTCCGATACGCAGTATTTT.

The chain combines TRBV14 with TRBJ1-2; TRBD1 matches at 7 bases. V shed 0 bases, J shed 0 bases, and the junction held 1 base outside the gene matches. CDR1 SGHDN and CDR2 FVKESK come from the germline V gene. The CDR3 runs 15 residues. The CDR3 coding sequence is TGTGCCAGCAGCCAAGAGGACAGGACTAACTATGGCTACACCTTC. Its translation is CASSQEDRTNYGYTF.

The chain recombines TRBV2 with TRBJ2-2; TRBD2 agrees at 8 bases. The germline V gene has CDR1 SNHLY and CDR2 FYNNEI. This CDR3 is built from 14 residues. V was clipped by 3 bases and J by 5 bases; unmatched bases: 2. The CDR3 loop reads CASSEGLGTGELFF. The DNA for the CDR3 is TGTGCCAGCAGTGAGGGACTAGGGACCGGGGAGCTGTTTTTT.

The rearrangement links TRBV27 to TRBJ2-7, with TRBD1 matching 7 bases. CDR3 length equals 15 residues. CDR1 is MNHEY and CDR2 is SMNVEV in the germline V gene (reference sequence). Trimming took 8 bases from V and 0 from J; bases not matched to a gene: 10. CDR3 amino acids: CASGGSRGSSYEQYF. CDR3 in DNA: TGTGCCAGCGGGGGCAGCAGGGGGAGCTCCTACGAGCAGTACTTC.

The chain joins TRBV4-3 to TRBJ2-7; TRBD2 matches at 8 bases. The V segment lost 8 bases and the J segment 4 bases; nucleotides outside the gene matches: 10. The CDR3 totals 14 residues. Germline CDR1 is LGHNA and CDR2 is YSLEER. The CDR3 coding sequence is TGCGCCAGCGGGCAAGAGCGGGAGCCTTACGAGCAGTACTTC. It is translated as CASGQEREPYEQYF.

J is TRBJ2-3 and V is TRBV14; TRBD2 matches 9 bases. V shed 3 bases and J 3 bases; nucleotides not matched to a gene: 1. The CDR3 has 14 amino acids. The germline gives CDR1 SGHDN, CDR2 FVKESK. As DNA, the CDR3 is TGTGCCAGCAGCCAGGGACTAGCTACAGATACGCAGTATTTT. This encodes CASSQGLATDTQYF. The full variable domain, with the rest looked up from reference TRBV14 and TRBJ2-3, is EAGVTQFPSHSVIEKGQTVTLRCDPISGHDNLYWYRRVMGKEIKFLLHFVKESKQDESGMPNNRFLAERTGGTYSTLKVQPAELEDSGVYFCASSQGLATDTQYFGPGTRLTVL.

The chain recombines TRBV7-2 with TRBJ2-7; 9 positions agree with TRBD1. The V segment lost 2 bases and the J segment 7 bases; nucleotides outside the gene matches: 6. The CDR3 loop spans 14 amino acids. The germline gives CDR1 SGHTA, CDR2 FQGNSA. This CDR3 reads CASSLYRGLGEQYF. In DNA, the CDR3 is TGTGCCAGCAGCTTATACAGGGGGCTTGGAGAGCAGTACTTC.

The gene calls are TRBV20-1 and TRBJ2-7; possible D gene TRBD1, 6 bases. The CDR3 has 11 residues. Germline V gene lookup returns CDR1 DFQATT and CDR2 SNEGSKA (reference sequence). With 6 bases removed from V and 7 bases from J, the gap between germline ends came to 13 bases. The CDR3 here is CSAAGQREQYF. In DNA, the CDR3 is TGCAGTGCCGCTGGACAGCGGGAGCAGTACTTC.

This chain's CDR3 is CASSPSAGSSYNSPLHF. CDR3 nucleotides: TGTGCCAGCAGCCCGAGCGCGGGGAGCTCCTATAATTCACCCCTCCACTTT. The chain recombines TRBV7-2 with TRBJ1-6; no reliable D call. V lost 5 bases and J lost 0, with 14 bases in between. This CDR3 comprises 17 residues. Germline assignment: CDR1 SGHTA and CDR2 FQGNSA.

The V call is TRBV7-9, the J call TRBJ2-7; 7 bases match TRBD2. This CDR3 comprises 16 residues. V was pared by 2 bases and J by 0 bases, with 7 bases of the junction left unmatched. Per germline, CDR1 SEHNR and CDR2 FQNEAQ (reference sequence). In DNA form, the CDR3 reads TGTGCCAGCAGCTTATCTTTAGCTAGCGGCTCCTACGAGCAGTACTTC. Amino acids: CASSLSLASGSYEQYF.

The chain recombines TRBV7-2 with TRBJ2-1; 7 nucleotides line up with TRBD2. V dropped 4 bases and J dropped 5; count of bases not matched to a gene: 14. The germline gives CDR1 SGHTA, CDR2 FQGNSA. The CDR3 has 17 residues. CDR3 amino acids: CASSSRLGPSGDNEQFF. The CDR3 bases are TGTGCCAGCAGCTCACGTCTAGGGCCTAGCGGTGACAATGAGCAGTTCTTC. Combining the CDR3 with reference TRBV7-2 and TRBJ2-1 gives the whole variable domain GAGVSQSPSNKVTEKGKDVELRCDPISGHTALYWYRQSLGQGLEFLIYFQGNSAPDKSGLPSDRFSAERTGGSVSTLTIQRTQQEDSAVYLCASSSRLGPSGDNEQFFGPGTRLTVL.

The chain recombines TRBV19 with TRBJ2-7; D might be TRBD1 (5 bases). Germline V lookup: CDR1 LNHDA, CDR2 SQIVND (reference sequence). V was shortened by 7 bases and J by 0 bases, with 10 bases between the two germline ends. This CDR3 is built from 13 residues. CDR3 DNA sequence: TGTGCCAGTATGGGGCAGAGCTCCTACGAGCAGTACTTC. This encodes CASMGQSSYEQYF.

The chain carries TRBV5-1 and TRBJ2-4, with TRBD1 identical over 8 bases. Germline V gene sequence: CDR1 SGHRS, CDR2 YFSETQ. Losses at the gene ends were 5 bases for V and 0 bases for J; bases not matched to a gene: 7. The length of the CDR3 is 16 residues. The CDR3 bases are TGCGCCAGCAGTCTCACAGGGGGTTCAGCCAAAAACATTCAGTACTTC. It encodes CASSLTGGSAKNIQYF. Combining the CDR3 with reference TRBV5-1 and TRBJ2-4 gives the whole variable domain KAGVTQTPRYLIKTRGQQVTLSCSPISGHRSVSWYQQTPGQGLQFLFEYFSETQRNKGNFPGRFSGRQFSNSRSEMNVSTLELGDSALYLCASSLTGGSAKNIQYFGAGTRLSVL.

The chain has TRBV4-2 and TRBJ2-1; 8 nucleotides agree with TRBD2. CDR1 and CDR2 from the germline V gene are LGHNA and YNFKEQ. J lost 4 bases, V lost 1 base, and 3 bases had no gene match. The CDR3 is 15 residues long. The CDR3: CASSQGAGAYNEQFF. The CDR3 coding sequence is TGTGCCAGCAGCCAAGGAGCGGGAGCTTACAATGAGCAGTTCTTC.

The sample holds one count of this clone. V and J are TRBV7-2 and TRBJ2-4; 9 positions agree with TRBD1. The CDR3 has 14 amino acids. J was trimmed by 7 bases and V by 5 bases; bases with no gene match: 6. In germline, CDR1 is SGHTA, CDR2 FQGNSA. The DNA of the CDR3 is TGTGCCAGCAGCCCCGAGACAGGGGGTAACATTCAGTACTTC. Amino acid sequence: CASSPETGGNIQYF.

The chain is built from TRBV9 and TRBJ2-2; D is perhaps TRBD2 (5 bases). Germline loops: CDR1 SGDLS, CDR2 YYNGEE. The V end lost 4 bases, the J end lost 7 bases, and 14 bases lay between the germline ends. This CDR3 comprises 14 residues. The CDR3 region is CASSLAQSGGELFF. The DNA of the CDR3 is TGTGCCAGCAGCCTAGCCCAGTCTGGCGGGGAGCTGTTTTTT.

V gene TRBV18 combines with J gene TRBJ2-5, with TRBD2 matching over 9 bases. Per germline, CDR1 KGHSH and CDR2 LQKENI. After removal of 2 bases from V and 4 bases from J, the junction contained 5 bases not matched to a gene. The CDR3 totals 15 residues. In DNA, the CDR3 is TGTGCCAGCTCACCAGGTAGCGGGAGCCGAGAGACCCAGTACTTC. The encoded protein is CASSPGSGSRETQYF.

The rearrangement joins TRBV10-3 to TRBJ1-2; maybe TRBD1 (6 bases). V gave up 7 bases and J gave up 1 base, with 13 bases separating them. CDR1 and CDR2 (germline): ENHRY, SYGVKD. The length of the CDR3 is 14 residues. The CDR3 reads CAITGTKNNYGYTF. CDR3 coding DNA: TGTGCCATCACCGGGACAAAGAATAACTATGGCTACACCTTC.

The chain combines TRBV6-5 with TRBJ1-5, with D unresolved. From germline, CDR1 is MNHEY and CDR2 SVGAGI. The CDR3 spans 14 residues. V was trimmed by 2 bases and J by 5 bases, leaving 10 bases between them. The CDR3 here is CASSYSELDQPQHF. CDR3 in DNA: TGTGCCAGCAGTTACAGTGAGTTGGATCAGCCCCAGCATTTT.

The chain carries TRBV19 and TRBJ2-7; D is perhaps TRBD2 (7 bases). V lost 3 bases, J lost 3 bases, and 9 bases lay in between. This CDR3 is 13 amino acids long. CDR1 is LNHDA and CDR2 is SQIVND in the germline V gene (reference sequence). This CDR3 reads CASSMGGLYEQYF. CDR3 bases: TGTGCCAGTAGTATGGGGGGGCTCTACGAGCAGTACTTC. Together with reference TRBV19 and TRBJ2-7, the CDR3 gives the full variable domain: DGGITQSPKYLFRKEGQNVTLSCEQNLNHDAMYWYRQDPGQGLRLIYYSQIVNDFQKGDIAEGYSVSREKKESFPLTVTSAQKNPTAFYLCASSMGGLYEQYFGPGTRLTVT.

The chain links TRBV30 to TRBJ2-7; 9 nucleotides match TRBD1. This CDR3 has 15 residues. V lost 0 bases, J lost 1 base, and 4 bases stayed unmatched. Per the germline V gene, CDR1 is GTSNPN and CDR2 is SVGIG (reference sequence). DNA of the CDR3: TGTGCCTGGAGTGTAGCGGGACAGGGTTCCTACGAGCAGTACTTC. This codes for CAWSVAGQGSYEQYF.

J is TRBJ2-5 and V is TRBV28; possible D gene TRBD2, 5 bases. Germline assignment: CDR1 MDHEN and CDR2 SYDVKM. Trimming cost V 3 bases and J 1 base, with 12 bases left between them. The CDR3 is 15 amino acids. The CDR3 region is CASSFGGLSQETQYF. CDR3 nucleotide sequence: TGTGCCAGCAGTTTTGGCGGGCTTTCCCAAGAGACCCAGTACTTC.

V gene TRBV11-3 combines with J gene TRBJ2-2, with 10 bases lining up with TRBD2. CDR1 is SGHNT and CDR2 is YENEEA in the germline V gene. Trimming cost V 0 bases and J 3 bases; bases outside gene matches: 4. The CDR3 is 17 residues long. CDR3 in amino acids: CASSLETSGRHTGELFF. CDR3 coding DNA: TGTGCCAGCAGCTTAGAGACTAGCGGGCGCCACACCGGGGAGCTGTTTTTT.

The gene calls are TRBV6-5 and TRBJ1-5; D is unclear. The CDR3 totals 16 residues. Trimming cost V 2 bases and J 2 bases, with 13 bases left between them. Germline CDR1 MNHEY, CDR2 SVGAGI. The CDR3 reads CASSYGSLSGNQPQHF. In nucleotides, the CDR3 is TGTGCCAGCAGTTACGGTAGCCTCTCGGGCAATCAGCCCCAGCATTTT.

The chain is built from TRBV25-1 and TRBJ2-3, with 7 bases aligning to TRBD2. The CDR3 length is 17 residues. Per the germline V gene, CDR1 is MGHDK and CDR2 is SYGVNS. Losses at the gene ends were 1 base for V and 0 bases for J; bases not matched to a gene: 7. CDR3 coding DNA: TGTGCCAGCAGTGAATTATCCGGGAGGCTAAGCACAGATACGCAGTATTTT. This codes for CASSELSGRLSTDTQYF.

This rearrangement joins TRBV9 to TRBJ2-7; possible D gene TRBD2, 5 bases. CDR1 and CDR2 from the germline V gene are SGDLS and YYNGEE. The CDR3 loop spans 14 amino acids. Trimming shortened V by 2 bases and J by 6 bases, and 15 bases separated the two germline ends. The CDR3 loop reads CASSVLPSEGEQYF. CDR3 DNA: TGTGCCAGCAGCGTTTTGCCCAGCGAGGGCGAGCAGTACTTC. Variable domain in full (rest from reference TRBV9 and TRBJ2-7): DSGVTQTPKHLITATGQRVTLRCSPRSGDLSVYWYQQSLDQGLQFLIQYYNGEERAKGNILERFSAQQFPDLHSELNLSSLELGDSALYFCASSVLPSEGEQYFGPGTRLTVT.

The V and J genes are TRBV6-1 and TRBJ1-5; D perhaps matches TRBD1 (5 bases). V dropped 1 base and J dropped 6 bases, with 13 bases sitting between them. The CDR3 has 15 residues. Germline assignment: CDR1 MNHNS and CDR2 SASEGT. The CDR3 DNA follows: TGTGCCAGCAGTGAAGGGTGGCAGGGCACTCAGCCCCAGCATTTT. Amino acids: CASSEGWQGTQPQHF.

CDR3 in DNA: TGTGCCAGCAGCCCGGGACAGAATTACAATGAGCAGTTCTTC. This encodes CASSPGQNYNEQFF. The chain has TRBV5-5 and TRBJ2-1; TRBD1 aligns across 7 bases. This CDR3 region has 14 residues. Germline CDR1 is SGHKS and CDR2 is YYEKEE (reference sequence). Trimming took 4 bases from V and 4 from J; bases not matched to a gene: 5.